The 28 T cell receptor beta chains listed next were all sequenced from one sample in a study of blood T cell repertoires in COVID-19. Profiled with immunoSEQ multiplex PCR; TCRdb holds only in-frame clones, not every one. The repertoire has 110,000 or so clones, about four fifths of them found once; the top ten carry about 3.8%. Material: peripheral blood. These receptors all stem from a woman in her sixties or seventies with acute or convalescent COVID-19.

The V and J genes are TRBV6-5 and TRBJ2-7, with 10 nucleotides matching TRBD1. The CDR3 is 13 residues long. Losses at the gene ends were 8 bases for V and 6 bases for J; bases not matched to a gene: 7. Germline CDR1 is MNHEY and CDR2 is SVGAGI. CDR3 region: CASGDRGVGEQYV. CDR3 sequence (DNA): TGTGCCAGCGGGGACAGGGGAGTGGGCGAGCAGTACGTC.

The chain uses TRBV7-9 and TRBJ2-5, with a possible D match to TRBD2 (6 bases). Trimming removed 3 bases at V and 3 bases at J, with 17 bases between. Germline loops: CDR1 SEHNR, CDR2 FQNEAQ (reference sequence). This CDR3 has 16 residues. The CDR3 nucleotides read TGTGCCAGCAGCTTGGGACGGGACTCAGGAAAAGAGACCCAGTACTTC. Encoded protein: CASSLGRDSGKETQYF.

The chain recombines TRBV18 with TRBJ2-7; tentatively, D is TRBD2 (7 bases). This CDR3 is 14 amino acids long. Per the germline V gene, CDR1 is KGHSH and CDR2 is LQKENI. V was pared by 5 bases and J by 5 bases, with 16 bases between. The CDR3 here is CASSFGEGDHEQYF. CDR3 nucleotides: TGTGCCAGCTCATTTGGGGAGGGGGACCACGAGCAGTACTTC.

The count of this clone is one. V is TRBV30 and J is TRBJ2-3, with D perhaps matching TRBD2 (6 bases). The V and J ends lost 2 bases and 5 bases respectively, with 17 bases between them. CDR3 length: 15 amino acids. Germline CDR1 GTSNPN, CDR2 SVGIG (reference sequence). The CDR3 region has the DNA TGTGCCTGGAGTAAAGGGGCGGGAAGTGGAGATACGCAGTATTTT. It specifies CAWSKGAGSGDTQYF.

J is TRBJ2-7 and V is TRBV27; weak D call: TRBD1 (5 bases). Per germline, CDR1 MNHEY and CDR2 SMNVEV (reference sequence). Trimming took 7 bases from V and 3 from J, leaving 7 bases between them. The CDR3 has 11 residues. CDR3 nucleotides: TGTGCCAGCAAGGACAACTACGAGCAGTACTTC. It translates to CASKDNYEQYF.

The chain's CDR3 is CASSVASGSGLSYEQYF. The DNA for the CDR3 is TGTGCCAGCAGCGTAGCATCCGGCAGCGGGCTGTCCTACGAGCAGTACTTC. The chain carries TRBV9 and TRBJ2-7; TRBD2 might be the D (6 bases). The germline V and J ends were trimmed by 0 bases and 1 base, with 17 bases remaining between them. In germline, CDR1 is SGDLS, CDR2 YYNGEE. CDR3 length: 17 amino acids. Combining the CDR3 with reference TRBV9 and TRBJ2-7 gives the whole variable domain DSGVTQTPKHLITATGQRVTLRCSPRSGDLSVYWYQQSLDQGLQFLIQYYNGEERAKGNILERFSAQQFPDLHSELNLSSLELGDSALYFCASSVASGSGLSYEQYFGPGTRLTVT.

This clone has just one count. The chain joins TRBV18 to TRBJ2-3; no clear D gene. V was cut by 1 base and J by 2 bases, with 10 bases left in between. The CDR3 loop spans 15 amino acids. Germline CDR1 and CDR2: KGHSH and LQKENI. CDR3 bases: TGTGCCAGCTCACCACTCACCGGGTACACAGATACGCAGTATTTT. It codes for CASSPLTGYTDTQYF.

This chain connects TRBV28 to TRBJ2-5; TRBD2 is a possible D gene (6 bases). Germline CDR1 MDHEN, CDR2 SYDVKM. The CDR3 spans 14 residues. The V end lost 2 bases, the J end lost 3 bases, and 10 bases lay between the germline ends. CDR3 DNA: TGTGCCAGCAGTTTAGCCCCGGGGGAAGAGACCCAGTACTTC. Translating it yields CASSLAPGEETQYF.

This sequence joins TRBV20-1 and TRBJ2-2, with 7 nucleotides matching TRBD1. V shed 3 bases and J 3 bases; nucleotides not matched to a gene: 7. Per germline, CDR1 DFQATT and CDR2 SNEGSKA (reference sequence). This CDR3 has 15 amino acids. The CDR3 coding sequence is TGCAGTGCTAGTGACGGACAGGTAGACACCGGGGAGCTGTTTTTT. This codes for CSASDGQVDTGELFF.

The chain carries TRBV5-1 and TRBJ2-2; 7 bases match TRBD1. V was pared by 4 bases and J by 2 bases, with 5 bases of the junction left unmatched. The length of the CDR3 is 15 residues. CDR1 and CDR2 (germline): SGHRS, YFSETQ. CDR3 amino acids: CASSADRVNTGELFF. The CDR3, as DNA: TGCGCCAGCAGCGCCGACAGGGTAAACACCGGGGAGCTGTTTTTT.

As regards this clone: Mismatch with germline at one junction end may stem from a read error. This chain links TRBV7-7 with TRBJ2-5; 9 bases align to TRBD2. This CDR3 region has 15 residues. Germline V gene sequence: CDR1 SSHAT, CDR2 FNYEAQ (reference sequence). The CDR3 loop is CASSPTLAGIGTQYF. Written as DNA, the CDR3 is TGTGCTAGCAGCCCCACCCTAGCGGGGATCGGGACCCAGTACTTC.

In this sample, this clone turned up once. The CDR3, as DNA: TGTGCCAGCAGCTTACAGGGTTGGGCCGGCGAGCAGTACGTC. It yields the protein CASSLQGWAGEQYV. The V gene is TRBV7-2, the J gene TRBJ2-7; tentative D call: TRBD1 (5 bases). Per germline, CDR1 SGHTA and CDR2 FQGNSA. Trimming removed 2 bases from V and 6 bases from J, with 14 bases in between. CDR3 length equals 14 residues.

The rearrangement uses TRBV27 and TRBJ1-5, with D maybe TRBD1 (5 bases). CDR3 length: 13 amino acids. Germline V CDR1 and CDR2: MNHEY, SMNVEV (reference sequence). V lost 6 bases and J lost 7, with 13 bases in between. CDR3 nucleotides: TGTGCCAGCAGGAGCGACCAGGGCCAGCCCCAGCATTTT. It translates to CASRSDQGQPQHF.

The rearrangement links TRBV3-1 (or the pseudogene TRBV3-2) to TRBJ1-1; 11 bases map to TRBD1. Germline-derived CDR1 and CDR2 are LGHDT and YNNKEL (reference sequence). Losses at the gene ends were 4 bases for V and 5 bases for J; bases not matched to a gene: 0. The CDR3 contains 13 residues. The CDR3 DNA reads as TGTGCCAGCAGCCGGGACAGGGGGACTGAAGCTTTCTTT. Amino acids: CASSRDRGTEAFF.

V is TRBV24-1 and J is TRBJ2-1, with 8 bases lining up with TRBD2. Unmatched junction bases numbered 8, after V lost 9 bases and J lost 2 bases. This CDR3 comprises 15 residues. Germline V gene data show CDR1 as KGHDR and CDR2 as SFDVKD. For the CDR3, the DNA is TGTGCCACCCGGGAGGCGGGAGGCGCCTACAATGAGCAGTTCTTC. Translated, it gives CATREAGGAYNEQFF.

The rearrangement uses TRBV5-6 and TRBJ2-5; 7 bases fit TRBD2. Germline V gives CDR1 SGHDT, CDR2 YYEEEE. The trim removed 3 bases at V and 5 bases at J, leaving 16 bases unmatched. The CDR3 is 17 amino acids. CDR3 bases: TGTGCCAGCAGCTCACCTCGGGGGGTGTTGGATCGGGAGACCCAGTACTTC. Its translation: CASSSPRGVLDRETQYF. Based on the CDR3 plus reference TRBV5-6 and TRBJ2-5, the full variable domain is DAGVTQSPTHLIKTRGQQVTLRCSPKSGHDTVSWYQQALGQGPQFIFQYYEEEERQRGNFPDRFSGHQFPNYSSELNVNALLLGDSALYLCASSSPRGVLDRETQYFGPGTRLLVL.

The rearrangement joins TRBV5-4 to TRBJ1-1, with D unclear. Trimming removed 4 bases from V and 1 base from J, with 11 bases in between. The V gene's germline CDR1 is SGHNT and CDR2 YYREEE (reference sequence). The CDR3 runs to 14 residues. The CDR3 protein is CASSVTVTNTEAFF. The CDR3 DNA reads as TGTGCCAGCAGCGTCACAGTTACGAACACTGAAGCTTTCTTT.

This chain links TRBV28 with TRBJ1-2; 9 bases are a match to TRBD1. Germline lookup yields CDR1 MDHEN and CDR2 SYDVKM. V lost 6 bases to trimming and J lost 4 bases; unmatched junction nucleotides: 0. The CDR3 has 12 amino acids. The CDR3 spells CASRTGGYGYTF. The CDR3 DNA follows: TGTGCCAGCAGGACAGGGGGCTATGGCTACACCTTC.

The chain employs TRBV5-1 and TRBJ1-1, with D possibly TRBD1 on 6 matching bases. V lost 0 bases and J 4 bases, leaving 10 bases between the germline ends. The CDR3 consists of 14 residues. CDR1 SGHRS and CDR2 YFSETQ come from the germline V gene. Here the CDR3 reads CASSLDTGLTEAFF. The CDR3 DNA reads TGCGCCAGCAGCTTGGATACAGGGCTCACTGAAGCTTTCTTT.

The rearrangement links TRBV18 to TRBJ1-4; D is possibly TRBD1 (5 bases). V gave up 6 bases and J gave up 7 bases, with 12 bases separating them. CDR3 size: 13 residues. CDR1 is KGHSH, CDR2 LQKENI, per germline. The CDR3 region has the DNA TGTGCCAGCTCTGCCGGGACTTTTGAAAAACTGTTTTTT. Translated: CASSAGTFEKLFF.

This sequence joins TRBV19 and TRBJ1-3; TRBD1 is a possible D gene (6 bases). Trimming cost V 3 bases and J 1 base, with 7 bases left between them. Germline V lookup: CDR1 LNHDA, CDR2 SQIVND (reference sequence). This CDR3 spans 14 amino acids. The CDR3 nucleotides are TGTGCCAGTAGTATCGGGACATCTGGAAACACCATATATTTT. Its translation is CASSIGTSGNTIYF.

This chain joins TRBV6-2 or TRBV6-3 and TRBJ2-3; TRBD2 might be the D (7 bases). CDR3 size: 15 residues. V gave up 4 bases and J gave up 2 bases, with 13 bases separating them. Per germline, CDR1 MNHEY and CDR2 SVGEGT. The CDR3 sequence is CASSFGGGVTDTQYF. As DNA, the CDR3 is TGTGCCAGCAGTTTCGGCGGGGGCGTCACAGATACGCAGTATTTT.

The chain employs TRBV10-2 and TRBJ1-5, with a weak D call TRBD1 (5 bases). CDR1 is WSHSY, CDR2 SAAADI, per germline. V was shortened by 4 bases and J by 6 bases, with 13 bases between the two germline ends. This CDR3 spans 14 amino acids. CDR3 sequence: CASSVERGGQPQHF. In nucleotides, the CDR3 is TGCGCCAGCAGTGTCGAGAGGGGAGGTCAGCCCCAGCATTTT.

The gene calls are TRBV5-8 and TRBJ2-7; no clear D gene. The length of the CDR3 is 12 residues. Germline V gene sequence: CDR1 SGHTS, CDR2 YDEGEE. V lost 3 bases, J lost 2 bases, and 6 bases lay in between. CDR3 bases: TGTGCCAGCAGCTCGCACACCTACGAGCAGTACGTC. Its protein is CASSSHTYEQYV.

CDR3 region: CASSVAPSFYEQYF. The CDR3 bases are TGTGCCAGCAGCGTGGCTCCTTCTTTCTACGAGCAGTACTTC. J is TRBJ2-7 and V is TRBV9, with no clear D. The length of the CDR3 is 14 residues. The germline gives CDR1 SGDLS, CDR2 YYNGEE. V was trimmed by 2 bases and J by 3 bases, leaving 12 bases between them.

V gene TRBV6-5 combines with J gene TRBJ1-3, with D unresolved. The germline V and J ends were trimmed by 6 bases and 0 bases, with 9 bases remaining between them. This CDR3 is built from 14 residues. Germline V gene sequence: CDR1 MNHEY, CDR2 SVGAGI. The CDR3 DNA reads TGTGCCAGCAGGGGCCTCAGCTCTGGAAACACCATATATTTT. It specifies CASRGLSSGNTIYF.

V usage is TRBV28 and J usage is TRBJ1-2; D gene ambiguous. V lost 6 bases and J lost 4, with 6 bases in between. CDR1 MDHEN and CDR2 SYDVKM come from the germline V gene. The length of the CDR3 is 11 residues. CDR3 sequence reads: CASRRAYGYTF. For the CDR3, the DNA is TGTGCCAGCAGGAGGGCCTATGGCTACACCTTC.

This sequence joins TRBV10-3 and TRBJ2-7; D may be TRBD2 (6 bases). The CDR3 runs 13 residues. Germline V CDR1 and CDR2: ENHRY, SYGVKD. V was trimmed by 9 bases and J by 1 base, leaving 13 bases between them. CDR3 DNA: TGTGCCATACAACTTGGGGGGTCCTACGAGCAGTACTTC. Translation gives CAIQLGGSYEQYF.